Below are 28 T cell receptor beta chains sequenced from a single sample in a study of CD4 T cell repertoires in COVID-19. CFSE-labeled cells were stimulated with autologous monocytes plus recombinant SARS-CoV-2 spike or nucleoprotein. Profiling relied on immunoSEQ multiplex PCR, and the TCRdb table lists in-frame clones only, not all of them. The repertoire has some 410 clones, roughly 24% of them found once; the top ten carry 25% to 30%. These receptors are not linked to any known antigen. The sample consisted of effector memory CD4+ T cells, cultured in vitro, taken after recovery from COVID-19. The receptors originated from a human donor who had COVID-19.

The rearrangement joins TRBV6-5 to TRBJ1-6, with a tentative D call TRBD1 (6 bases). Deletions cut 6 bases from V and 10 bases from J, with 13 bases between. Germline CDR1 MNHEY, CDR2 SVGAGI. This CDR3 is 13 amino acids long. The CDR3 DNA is TGTGCCAGCAGGCCACAGGGATCCTCACCCCTCCACTTT. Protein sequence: CASRPQGSSPLHF.

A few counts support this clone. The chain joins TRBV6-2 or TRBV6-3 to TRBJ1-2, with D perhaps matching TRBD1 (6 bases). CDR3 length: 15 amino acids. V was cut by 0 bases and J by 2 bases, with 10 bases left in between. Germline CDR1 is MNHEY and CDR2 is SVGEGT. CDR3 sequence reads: CASSYSGRGNYGYTF. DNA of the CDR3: TGTGCCAGCAGTTACTCGGGAAGGGGGAACTATGGCTACACCTTC.

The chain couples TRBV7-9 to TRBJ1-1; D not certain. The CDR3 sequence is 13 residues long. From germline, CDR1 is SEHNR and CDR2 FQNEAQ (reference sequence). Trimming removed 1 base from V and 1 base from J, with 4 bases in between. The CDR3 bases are TGTGCCAGCAGCTTAGTCGGGAACACTGAAGCTTTCTTT. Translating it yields CASSLVGNTEAFF.

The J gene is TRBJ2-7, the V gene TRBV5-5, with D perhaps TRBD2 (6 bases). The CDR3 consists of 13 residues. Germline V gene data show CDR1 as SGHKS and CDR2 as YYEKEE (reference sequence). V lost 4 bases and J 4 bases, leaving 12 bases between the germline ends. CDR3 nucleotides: TGTGCCAGCAGCAAGGTGGGGACTTACGAGCAGTACGTC. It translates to CASSKVGTYEQYV.

The CDR3 here is CARWTGTFTGGTYEQYV. The CDR3 region has the DNA TGTGCCAGATGGACAGGGACTTTTACAGGGGGAACCTACGAGCAGTACGTC. This rearrangement joins TRBV21-1 to TRBJ2-7; the table's D call TRBD1 went unverified against the DNA. TRBV21-1 is termed a pseudogene. The CDR3 is made up of 17 amino acids.

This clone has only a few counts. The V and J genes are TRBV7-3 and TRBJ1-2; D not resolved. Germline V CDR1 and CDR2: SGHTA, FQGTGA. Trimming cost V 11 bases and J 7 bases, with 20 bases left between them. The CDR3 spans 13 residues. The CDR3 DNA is TGTGCCCCAAGACGAGCCCCAAGGACTGGCTACACCTTC. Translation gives CAPRRAPRTGYTF.

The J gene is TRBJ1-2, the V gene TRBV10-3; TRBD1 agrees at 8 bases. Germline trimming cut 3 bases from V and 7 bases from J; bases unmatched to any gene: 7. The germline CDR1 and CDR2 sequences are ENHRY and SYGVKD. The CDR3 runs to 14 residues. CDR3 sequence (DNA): TGTGCCATCAGTGACCCGGACAGGGAACGTGGCTACACCTTC. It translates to CAISDPDRERGYTF.

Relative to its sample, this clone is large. The CDR3 protein is CASSKDPPQGGRGYTF. CDR3 DNA: TGTGCCAGCAGCAAGGACCCTCCGCAGGGGGGGCGAGGCTACACCTTC. The rearrangement links TRBV21-1 to TRBJ1-2. TRBV21-1 is labeled a pseudogene. The CDR3 length is 16 residues.

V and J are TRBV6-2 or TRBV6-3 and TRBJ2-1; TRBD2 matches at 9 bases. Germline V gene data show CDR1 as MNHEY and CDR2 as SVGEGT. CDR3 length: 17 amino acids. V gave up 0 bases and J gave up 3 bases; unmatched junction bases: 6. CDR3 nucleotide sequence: TGTGCCAGCAGTTACTCCCCCCCTAGCGGGGTCTACAATGAGCAGTTCTTC. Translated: CASSYSPPSGVYNEQFF.

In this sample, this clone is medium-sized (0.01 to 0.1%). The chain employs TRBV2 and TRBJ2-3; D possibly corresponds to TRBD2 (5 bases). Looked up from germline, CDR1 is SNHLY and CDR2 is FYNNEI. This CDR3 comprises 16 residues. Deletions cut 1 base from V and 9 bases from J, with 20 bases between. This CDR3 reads CASSEGRTPLTSTQYF. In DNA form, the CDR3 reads TGTGCCAGCAGTGAAGGGAGGACCCCCCTTACTTCAACGCAGTATTTT.

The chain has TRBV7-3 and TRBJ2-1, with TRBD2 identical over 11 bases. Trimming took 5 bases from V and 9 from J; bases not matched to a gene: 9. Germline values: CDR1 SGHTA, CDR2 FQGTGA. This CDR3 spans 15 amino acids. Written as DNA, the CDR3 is TGTGCCAGCAGCCTCCAAGGACTAGCGGGTAGTGAGCAGTTCTTC. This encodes CASSLQGLAGSEQFF.

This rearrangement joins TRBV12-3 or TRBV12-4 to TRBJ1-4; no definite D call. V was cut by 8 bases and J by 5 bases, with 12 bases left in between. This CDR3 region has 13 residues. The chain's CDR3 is CASFAMNNEKLFF. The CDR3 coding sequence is TGTGCCAGCTTTGCGATGAACAATGAAAAACTGTTTTTT.

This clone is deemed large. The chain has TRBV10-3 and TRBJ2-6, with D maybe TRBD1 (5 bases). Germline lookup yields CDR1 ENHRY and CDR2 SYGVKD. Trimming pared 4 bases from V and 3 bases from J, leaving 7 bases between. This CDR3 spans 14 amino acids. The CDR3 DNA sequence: TGTGCCATCAGTGCAGGGAATGGGGCCAACGTCCTGACTTTC. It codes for CAISAGNGANVLTF.

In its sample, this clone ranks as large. As DNA, the CDR3 is TGTGCCAGTAGTATTGCCGTCCTCGGCGAAGAGACCCAGTACTTC. Protein: CASSIAVLGEETQYF. The V and J genes are TRBV19 and TRBJ2-5; D is unresolved. The germline V gene has CDR1 LNHDA and CDR2 SQIVND (reference sequence). This CDR3 region has 15 residues. V was shortened by 3 bases and J by 3 bases, with 14 bases between the two germline ends.

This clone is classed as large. CDR3 in amino acids: CASSMKREATSTDTQYF. CDR3 nucleotide sequence: TGTGCCAGTAGTATGAAGCGGGAGGCCACTAGCACAGATACGCAGTATTTT. The rearrangement links TRBV19 to TRBJ2-3; 9 positions match TRBD2. The CDR3 extends over 17 amino acids. Germline V CDR1 and CDR2: LNHDA, SQIVND (reference sequence). After removal of 3 bases from V and 0 bases from J, the junction contained 7 bases not matched to a gene.

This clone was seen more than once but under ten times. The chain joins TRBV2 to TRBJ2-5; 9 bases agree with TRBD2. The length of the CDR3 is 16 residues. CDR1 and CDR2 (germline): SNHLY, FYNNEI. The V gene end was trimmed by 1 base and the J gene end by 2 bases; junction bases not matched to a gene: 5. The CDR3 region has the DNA TGTGCCAGCAGTGAAGGGGGGCTAGCGGGACAAGAGACCCAGTACTTC. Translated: CASSEGGLAGQETQYF.

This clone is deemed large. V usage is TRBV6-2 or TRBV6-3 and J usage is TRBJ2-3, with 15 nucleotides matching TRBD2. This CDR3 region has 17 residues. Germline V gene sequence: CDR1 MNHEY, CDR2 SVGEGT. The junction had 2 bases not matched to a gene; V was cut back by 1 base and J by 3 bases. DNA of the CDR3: TGTGCCAGCAGTTACTGGGGACTAGCGGGGGGAACAGATACGCAGTATTTT. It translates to CASSYWGLAGGTDTQYF.

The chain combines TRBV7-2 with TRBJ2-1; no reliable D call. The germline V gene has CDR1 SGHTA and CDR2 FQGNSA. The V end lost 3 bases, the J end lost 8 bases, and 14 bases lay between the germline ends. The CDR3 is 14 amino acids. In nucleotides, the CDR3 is TGTGCCAGCAGCTTGGGGTTATGGTGGGATGAGCAGTTCTTC. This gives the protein CASSLGLWWDEQFF.

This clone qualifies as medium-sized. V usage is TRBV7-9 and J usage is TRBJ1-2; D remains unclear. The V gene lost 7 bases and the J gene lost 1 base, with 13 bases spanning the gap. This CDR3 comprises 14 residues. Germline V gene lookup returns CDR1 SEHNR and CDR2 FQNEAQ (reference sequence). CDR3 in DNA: TGTGCCAGCATCTCGTCCGGGGTTAACTATGGCTACACCTTC. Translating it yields CASISSGVNYGYTF. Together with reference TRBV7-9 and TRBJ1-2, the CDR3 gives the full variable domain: DTGVSQNPRHKITKRGQNVTFRCDPISEHNRLYWYRQTLGQGPEFLTYFQNEAQLEKSRLLSDRFSAERPKGSFSTLEIQRTEQGDSAMYLCASISSGVNYGYTFGSGTRLTVV.

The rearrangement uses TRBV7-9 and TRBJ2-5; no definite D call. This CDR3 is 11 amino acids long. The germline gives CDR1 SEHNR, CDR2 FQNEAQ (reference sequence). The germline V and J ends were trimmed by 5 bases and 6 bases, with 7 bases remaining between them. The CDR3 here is CASSVQKTQYF. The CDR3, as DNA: TGTGCCAGCAGCGTGCAAAAGACCCAGTACTTC.

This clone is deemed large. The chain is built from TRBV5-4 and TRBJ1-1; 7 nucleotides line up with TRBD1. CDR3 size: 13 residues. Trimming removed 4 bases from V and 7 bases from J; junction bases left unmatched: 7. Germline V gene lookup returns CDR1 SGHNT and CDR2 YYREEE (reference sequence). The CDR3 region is CASSLGQDVEAFF. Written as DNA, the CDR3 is TGTGCCAGCAGCCTTGGACAGGACGTTGAAGCTTTCTTT.

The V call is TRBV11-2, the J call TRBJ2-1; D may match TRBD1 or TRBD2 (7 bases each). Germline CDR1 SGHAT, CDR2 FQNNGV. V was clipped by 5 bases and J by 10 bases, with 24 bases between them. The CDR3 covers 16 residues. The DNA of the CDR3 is TGTGCCAGCAGCCCGGGGACAGCCGAAGGGAGGGTGGAGCAGTTCTTC. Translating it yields CASSPGTAEGRVEQFF.

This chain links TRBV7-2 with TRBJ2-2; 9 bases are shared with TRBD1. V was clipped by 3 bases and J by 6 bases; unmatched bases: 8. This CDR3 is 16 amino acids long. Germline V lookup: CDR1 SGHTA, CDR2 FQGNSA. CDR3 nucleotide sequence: TGTGCCAGCAGCTTTGGGGGGACAGGGTCCGCCGGGGAGCTGTTTTTT. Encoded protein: CASSFGGTGSAGELFF.

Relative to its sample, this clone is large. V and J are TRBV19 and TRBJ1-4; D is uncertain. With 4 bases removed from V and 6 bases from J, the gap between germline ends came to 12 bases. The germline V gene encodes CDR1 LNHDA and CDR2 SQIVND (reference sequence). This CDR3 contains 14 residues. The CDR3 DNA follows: TGTGCCAGTAGTACAACCTTGGGAGATGAAAAACTGTTTTTT. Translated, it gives CASSTTLGDEKLFF.

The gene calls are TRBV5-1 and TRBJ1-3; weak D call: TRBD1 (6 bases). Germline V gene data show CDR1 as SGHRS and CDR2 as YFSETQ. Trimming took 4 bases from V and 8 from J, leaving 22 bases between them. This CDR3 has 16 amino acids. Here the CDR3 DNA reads TGCGCCAGCAGCCGACTGGGGGGCCTGCCGGGAGACACCATATATTTT. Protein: CASSRLGGLPGDTIYF.

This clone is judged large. The CDR3 reads CASSLERQGMGGANVLTF. CDR3 DNA sequence: TGTGCCAGCAGCTTAGAGAGGCAGGGTATGGGAGGGGCCAACGTCCTGACTTTC. The chain is built from TRBV7-2 and TRBJ2-6; D is possibly TRBD1 (5 bases). The germline gives CDR1 SGHTA, CDR2 FQGNSA. CDR3 length: 18 amino acids. Trimming removed 1 base from V and 4 bases from J, with 17 bases in between.

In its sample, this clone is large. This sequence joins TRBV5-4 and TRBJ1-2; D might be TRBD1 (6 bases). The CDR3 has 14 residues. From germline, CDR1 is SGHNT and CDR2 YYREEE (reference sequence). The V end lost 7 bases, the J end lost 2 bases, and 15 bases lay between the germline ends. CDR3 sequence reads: CASSRGGENYGYTF. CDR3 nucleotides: TGTGCCAGCTCCCGAGGGGGGGAAAACTATGGCTACACCTTC.

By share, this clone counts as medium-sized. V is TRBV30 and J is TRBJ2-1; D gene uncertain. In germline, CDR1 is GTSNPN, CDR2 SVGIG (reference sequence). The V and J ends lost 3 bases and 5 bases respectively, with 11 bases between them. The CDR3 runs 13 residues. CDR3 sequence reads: CAWSEDPNNEQFF. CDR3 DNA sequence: TGTGCCTGGAGCGAGGACCCAAACAATGAGCAGTTCTTC.